The 8 T cell receptor beta chains below come from one sample, sequenced in a study of shared clonotypes between healthy human individuals (dated by TCRdb to the early 2020s). The library was produced with the immunoSEQ multiplex PCR assay. In its TCRdb copy, this immuneACCESS table keeps in-frame sequences only and misses some clones. Where compared with another copy, unresolved V genes explain less than half of these, and the others have no known cause. This sample comprises over 2 million clones, 95% of them detected only once. The top ten constitute 0.1% to 0.15% of the sample. The sample consisted of naive CD4+ T cells sorted from blood. The cell subset or site label on this specimen signifies: CD45RA+ positively selected. The receptors shown here come from a man aged 18 to 30 in good health.

The gene calls are TRBV2 and TRBJ1-2; D is uncertain. The CDR3 runs to 11 residues. CDR1 is SNHLY and CDR2 is FYNNEI in the germline V gene. Deletions cut 8 bases from V and 1 base from J, with 5 bases between. The CDR3 region is CASFLNYGYTF. Here the CDR3 DNA reads TGTGCCAGCTTCCTTAACTATGGCTACACCTTC.

This chain connects TRBV4-2 to TRBJ2-2, with TRBD1 matching over 8 bases. This CDR3 is 15 amino acids long. V trimming: 1 base; J trimming: 7 bases; junction bases outside the gene matches: 5. CDR1 LGHNA and CDR2 YNFKEQ come from the germline V gene. The CDR3 protein is CASSQADRVGGELFF. DNA of the CDR3: TGTGCCAGCAGCCAAGCGGACAGGGTCGGCGGGGAGCTGTTTTTT.

This chain joins TRBV11-2 and TRBJ2-5, with TRBD1 as a possible D gene (6 bases). The germline gives CDR1 SGHAT, CDR2 FQNNGV. V dropped 5 bases and J dropped 0 bases, with 16 bases sitting between them. The CDR3 is 16 residues long. The CDR3 protein is CASSPTGSGYQETQYF. The DNA of the CDR3 is TGTGCCAGCAGCCCCACAGGGTCCGGTTACCAAGAGACCCAGTACTTC. Based on the CDR3 plus reference TRBV11-2 and TRBJ2-5, the full variable domain is EAGVAQSPRYKIIEKRQSVAFWCNPISGHATLYWYQQILGQGPKLLIQFQNNGVVDDSQLPKDRFSAERLKGVDSTLKIQPAKLEDSAVYLCASSPTGSGYQETQYFGPGTRLLVL.

With respect to this clone: The same CDR3 also results from other DNA sequences found in this sample. This rearrangement joins TRBV5-1 to TRBJ2-2; D is perhaps TRBD1 (6 bases). Trimming stripped 3 bases from V and 6 bases from J, with 9 bases between. This CDR3 spans 13 amino acids. Per germline, CDR1 SGHRS and CDR2 YFSETQ. CDR3 bases: TGCGCCAGCAGCTCACAGGGTGCCGGGGAGCTGTTTTTT. Translating gives CASSSQGAGELFF.

V usage is TRBV5-6 and J usage is TRBJ2-7; D is uncertain. The CDR3 is 14 residues long. Looked up from germline, CDR1 is SGHDT and CDR2 is YYEEEE. Trimming took off 1 base at V and 3 bases at J, with 11 bases between the two ends. The CDR3 bases are TGTGCCAGCAGCTTGTGGGTTTTCGACTACGAGCAGTACTTC. This translates into CASSLWVFDYEQYF.

The chain has TRBV19 and TRBJ1-5; TRBD1 aligns across 11 bases. This CDR3 spans 16 amino acids. Looked up from germline, CDR1 is LNHDA and CDR2 is SQIVND (reference sequence). V shed 5 bases, J shed 5 bases, and the junction held 8 bases outside the gene matches. In DNA form, the CDR3 reads TGTGCCAGTAGTGCCCGGACAGGGGGCGCGGATCAGCCCCAGCATTTT. This codes for CASSARTGGADQPQHF.

To note about this clone: Other DNA sequences within the sample encode an identical CDR3. V and J are TRBV5-1 and TRBJ2-3; maybe TRBD1 (7 bases). This CDR3 comprises 15 residues. Trimming removed 0 bases from V and 3 bases from J, with 11 bases in between. Germline lookup yields CDR1 SGHRS and CDR2 YFSETQ. CDR3 DNA sequence: TGCGCCAGCAGCTTGGGTGCAGGGGGGACAGATACGCAGTATTTT. Encoded protein: CASSLGAGGTDTQYF.

The chain joins TRBV30 to TRBJ2-3, with D possibly matching TRBD1 (5 bases). The CDR3 has 14 amino acids. The germline gives CDR1 GTSNPN, CDR2 SVGIG (reference sequence). V was cut by 0 bases and J by 4 bases, with 11 bases left in between. The CDR3 DNA follows: TGTGCCTGGAGTGTTAGAGTGGGGCCAGATACGCAGTATTTT. Residues: CAWSVRVGPDTQYF.